This T cell receptor beta chain was sequenced in a study of cytomegalovirus exposure and HLA in healthy donors. In the case of this clone: The antigen remains unidentified.

Study-wide points: Researchers catalogued approximately 160 TCR beta chains as cytomegalovirus-associated. With high specificity and sensitivity, the classifier reportedly diagnosed cytomegalovirus status.

Sequencing was performed with immunoSEQ multiplex PCR; in TCRdb, only in-frame clones are kept and a portion is missing. The data contain around 400,000 clones, roughly 88% of them singletons. This CDR3 is built from 14 residues. Germline V gene lookup returns CDR1 GTSNPN and CDR2 SVGIG (reference sequence). The V and J ends lost 6 bases and 4 bases, in that order; junction bases with no gene match: 8. Sequencing was carried out using PBMCs. This receptor was identified in a woman aged 18-29 years in good health and CMV-seronegative. The rearrangement uses TRBV30 and TRBJ2-1, with TRBD1 matching over 8 bases. The CDR3 bases are TGTGCCTGTTGCGGACAGGGCCTTTACAATGAGCAGTTCTTC. Encoded protein: CACCGQGLYNEQFF.